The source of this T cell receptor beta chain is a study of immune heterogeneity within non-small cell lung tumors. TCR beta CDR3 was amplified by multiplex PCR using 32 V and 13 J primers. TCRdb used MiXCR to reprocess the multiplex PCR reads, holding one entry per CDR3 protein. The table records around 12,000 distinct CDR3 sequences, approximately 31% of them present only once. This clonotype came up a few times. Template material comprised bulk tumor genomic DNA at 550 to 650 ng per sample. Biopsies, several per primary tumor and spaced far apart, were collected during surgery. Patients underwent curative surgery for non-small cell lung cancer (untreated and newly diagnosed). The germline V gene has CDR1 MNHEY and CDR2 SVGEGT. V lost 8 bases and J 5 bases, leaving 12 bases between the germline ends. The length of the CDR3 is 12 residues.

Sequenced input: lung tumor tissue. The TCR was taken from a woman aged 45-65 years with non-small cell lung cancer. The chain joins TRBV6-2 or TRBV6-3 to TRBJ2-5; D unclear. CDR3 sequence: CASVGLGETQYF. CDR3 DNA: TGTGCCAGCGTAGGTTTGGGGGAGACCCAGTACTTC.